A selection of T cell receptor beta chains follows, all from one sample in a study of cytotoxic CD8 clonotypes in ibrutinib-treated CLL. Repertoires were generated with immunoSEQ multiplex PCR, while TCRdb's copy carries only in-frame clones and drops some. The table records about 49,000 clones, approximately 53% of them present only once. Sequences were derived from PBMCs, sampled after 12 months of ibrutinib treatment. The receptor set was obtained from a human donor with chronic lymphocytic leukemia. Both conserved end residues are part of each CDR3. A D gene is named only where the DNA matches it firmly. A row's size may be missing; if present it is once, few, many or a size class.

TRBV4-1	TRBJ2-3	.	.	TGCGCCAGCAGCCAAAGCGGTACCGAAGGGGATACGCAGTATTTT	CASSQSGTEGDTQYF
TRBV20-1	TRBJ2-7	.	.	TGCAGTGCCCCGTATAGTTACGAGCAGTACTTC	CSAPYSYEQYF
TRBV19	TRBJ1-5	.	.	TGTGCCAGTAGTGTAGGACCATTAAGGAGCGGCAATCAGCCCCAGCATTTT	CASSVGPLRSGNQPQHF
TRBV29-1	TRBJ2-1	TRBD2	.	TGCAGCGTTGGGGGGACTAGCGGGAGTGAGCAGTTCTTC	CSVGGTSGSEQFF
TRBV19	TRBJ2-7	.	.	TGTGCCAGTAGCGACCGGACGGATGCCTACGAGCAGTACTTC	CASSDRTDAYEQYF
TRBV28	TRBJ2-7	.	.	TGTGCCAGCAGTTTATGGACCAATGGTTACGAGCAGTACTTC	CASSLWTNGYEQYF
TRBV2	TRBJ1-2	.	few	TGTGCCAGACAGGGAGACTATGGCTACACCTTC	CARQGDYGYTF
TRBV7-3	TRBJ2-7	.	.	TGTGCCAGCAGCAAAGGAACGTCCTACGAGCAGTACTTC	CASSKGTSYEQYF
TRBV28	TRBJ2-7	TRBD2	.	TGTGCCAGCAGCCCCCTTAGCGGGAGGGGTAACGAGCAGTACTTC	CASSPLSGRGNEQYF
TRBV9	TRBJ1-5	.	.	TGTGCCAGCAGCTCGACATTCAATCAGCCCCAGCATTTT	CASSSTFNQPQHF
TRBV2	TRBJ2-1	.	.	TGTGCCAGCAGTGAAGCTGAGGGGGGCTACAATGAGCAGTTCTTC	CASSEAEGGYNEQFF
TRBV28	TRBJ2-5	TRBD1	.	TGTGCCAGCAGACCACAGGGGCCAGGACAAGAGACCCAGTACTTC	CASRPQGPGQETQYF
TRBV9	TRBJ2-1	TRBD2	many	TGTGCCAGCAGCTCCTTAGCGGGAAGCTCCTACAATGAGCAGTTCTTC	CASSSLAGSSYNEQFF
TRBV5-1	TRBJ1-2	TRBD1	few	TGCGCCAGCAGCGAGGGACAGGGAGCCTATGGCTACACCTTC	CASSEGQGAYGYTF
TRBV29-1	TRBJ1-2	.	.	TGCAGCGTTGGGAATAACTATGGCTACACCTTC	CSVGNNYGYTF
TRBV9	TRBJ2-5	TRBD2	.	TGTGCCAGCAGCCCCGAAAGTACCAGCGGGAGGGTTTTAGAGACCCAGTACTTC	CASSPESTSGRVLETQYF
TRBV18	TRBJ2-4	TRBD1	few	TGTGCCAGCTCGCCTGCTGGACAGGGGAGCATTCAGTACTTC	CASSPAGQGSIQYF
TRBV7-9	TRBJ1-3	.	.	TGTGCCAGCAGCTTAGGTCAGGGTTTCGCCTCTGGAAACACCATATATTTT	CASSLGQGFASGNTIYF
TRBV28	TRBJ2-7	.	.	TGTGCCAGCAGTTTATTTTCAGGGAAGGGCGAGCAGTACTTC	CASSLFSGKGEQYF
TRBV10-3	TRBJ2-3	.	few	TGTGCCACCAGACTAGATTCGAGCGCTGGAGATACGCAGTATTTT	CATRLDSSAGDTQYF
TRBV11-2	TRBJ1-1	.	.	TGTGCCAGCAGCTTAGACCCAGGTCCCAACACTGAAGCTTTCTTT	CASSLDPGPNTEAFF
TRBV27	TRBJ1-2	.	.	TGTGCCAGCGGTCCCCAGGTCTATGGCTACACCTTC	CASGPQVYGYTF
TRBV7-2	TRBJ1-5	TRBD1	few	TGTGCCAGCAGCAACGGGGACAGGGTGAGCAATCAGCCCCAGCATTTT	CASSNGDRVSNQPQHF
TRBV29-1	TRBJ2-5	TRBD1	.	TGCAGCTTCTGGACAGGGACTGGAGAGACCCAGTACTTC	CSFWTGTGETQYF
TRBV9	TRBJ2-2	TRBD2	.	TGTGCCAGCAGCACGGGACTAGCGGGAACTGGTCCCGGGGAGCTGTTTTTT	CASSTGLAGTGPGELFF
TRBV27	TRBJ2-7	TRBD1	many	TGTGCCAGCAGGTCGGGACAGGGGGCGCTCCACGAGCAGTACTTC	CASRSGQGALHEQYF